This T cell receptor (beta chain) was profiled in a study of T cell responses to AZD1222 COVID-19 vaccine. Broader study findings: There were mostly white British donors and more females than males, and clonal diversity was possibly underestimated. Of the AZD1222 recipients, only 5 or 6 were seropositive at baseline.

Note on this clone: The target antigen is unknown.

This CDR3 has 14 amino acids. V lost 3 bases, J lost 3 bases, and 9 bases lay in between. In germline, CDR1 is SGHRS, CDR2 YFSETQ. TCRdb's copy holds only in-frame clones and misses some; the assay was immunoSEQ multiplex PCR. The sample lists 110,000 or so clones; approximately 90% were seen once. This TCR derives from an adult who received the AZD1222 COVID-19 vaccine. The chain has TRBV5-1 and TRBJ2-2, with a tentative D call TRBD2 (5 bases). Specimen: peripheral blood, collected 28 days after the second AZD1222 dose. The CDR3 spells CASSSVGDTGELFF. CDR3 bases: TGCGCCAGCAGCTCGGTCGGGGACACCGGGGAGCTGTTTTTT.